Below, 19 T cell receptor beta chains from the same sample are listed, as sequenced in a study of T cell responses to AZD1222 COVID-19 vaccine. The data were produced by immunoSEQ multiplex PCR, yet TCRdb's version contains in-frame clones alone and is incomplete. The table lists around 90,000 clones, around 91% of them singletons, with around 5.2% in the top ten. Sequencing was performed on peripheral blood, taken on day 0 of MenACWY control vaccination. These TCRs come from an adult in good health.

This clone was found once. The J gene is TRBJ2-3, the V gene TRBV30, with D unclear. V was trimmed by 0 bases and J by 10 bases, leaving 8 bases between them. This CDR3 spans 11 amino acids. Germline values: CDR1 GTSNPN, CDR2 SVGIG (reference sequence). CDR3 nucleotide sequence: TGTGCCTGGAGTGTAGACACCCCGCAGTATTTT. Its translation: CAWSVDTPQYF.

The chain joins TRBV19 to TRBJ1-2; D gene unclear. V lost 6 bases, J lost 1 base, and 12 bases lay in between. The CDR3 is 14 residues long. Germline loops: CDR1 LNHDA, CDR2 SQIVND (reference sequence). CDR3 residues: CASSRPGINYGYTF. The CDR3 coding sequence is TGTGCCAGTAGCCGCCCAGGAATTAACTATGGCTACACCTTC. Drawing the rest from reference TRBV19 and TRBJ1-2, the complete variable domain is DGGITQSPKYLFRKEGQNVTLSCEQNLNHDAMYWYRQDPGQGLRLIYYSQIVNDFQKGDIAEGYSVSREKKESFPLTVTSAQKNPTAFYLCASSRPGINYGYTFGSGTRLTVV.

The rearrangement joins TRBV10-2 to TRBJ1-2; D gene uncertain. V was shortened by 3 bases and J by 2 bases, with 13 bases between the two germline ends. The CDR3 has 15 amino acids. Per the germline V gene, CDR1 is WSHSY and CDR2 is SAAADI. CDR3 DNA sequence: TGCGCCAGCAGTGACAAAAGGTCCTCAAACTATGGCTACACCTTC. Amino acids: CASSDKRSSNYGYTF.

V is TRBV7-8 and J is TRBJ2-3; D is perhaps TRBD1 (5 bases). The CDR3 length is 18 residues. Germline loops: CDR1 SGHVS, CDR2 FQNEAQ. Between the trimmed V and J ends, which lost 0 bases and 3 bases, there was a span of 19 bases. The CDR3 is CASSLAHTGLTPTDTQYF. In DNA, the CDR3 is TGTGCCAGCAGCTTAGCTCACACAGGATTAACCCCAACAGATACGCAGTATTTT.

CDR3 DNA: TGTGCCAGCAGCGTAGGGGCAGGGGGCTACGAGCAGTACTTC. It codes for CASSVGAGGYEQYF. This chain uses TRBV9 with TRBJ2-7; 7 nucleotides match TRBD1. Germline-derived CDR1 and CDR2 are SGDLS and YYNGEE. V lost 0 bases to trimming and J lost 3 bases; unmatched junction nucleotides: 3. This CDR3 is built from 14 residues.

The V call is TRBV19, the J call TRBJ2-7; the D gene is possibly TRBD2 (5 bases). The length of the CDR3 is 15 residues. V was pared by 3 bases and J by 2 bases, with 14 bases between. CDR1 LNHDA and CDR2 SQIVND come from the germline V gene (reference sequence). The CDR3 spells CASSISDHGAYEQYF. The CDR3 DNA is TGTGCCAGTAGTATCTCGGACCACGGGGCCTACGAGCAGTACTTC. Full variable domain (missing parts from reference TRBV19 and TRBJ2-7): DGGITQSPKYLFRKEGQNVTLSCEQNLNHDAMYWYRQDPGQGLRLIYYSQIVNDFQKGDIAEGYSVSREKKESFPLTVTSAQKNPTAFYLCASSISDHGAYEQYFGPGTRLTVT.

This clone was detected only once. V usage is TRBV12-3 or TRBV12-4 and J usage is TRBJ1-2; D is unclear. Trimming shortened V by 3 bases and J by 4 bases, and 6 bases separated the two germline ends. CDR3 length: 12 amino acids. CDR3: CASSFSGYGYTF. The CDR3 DNA sequence: TGTGCCAGCAGTTTCTCGGGCTATGGCTACACCTTC.

The chain carries TRBV9 and TRBJ2-2; maybe TRBD1 (5 bases). The CDR3 has 14 residues. Trimming removed 0 bases at V and 3 bases at J, with 6 bases between. CDR1 SGDLS and CDR2 YYNGEE come from the germline V gene. The CDR3 region is CASSVEGYTGELFF. DNA for the CDR3: TGTGCCAGCAGCGTAGAGGGGTACACCGGGGAGCTGTTTTTT.

This chain connects TRBV12-5 to TRBJ1-4; D gene unclear. Germline V gene sequence: CDR1 LGHNT, CDR2 FRNRAP. V lost 0 bases and J 6 bases, leaving 17 bases between the germline ends. The CDR3 length is 17 residues. The CDR3 protein is CASGLVTPFERHEKLFF. The CDR3 nucleotides read TGTGCTAGTGGTTTGGTGACACCGTTCGAGAGGCATGAAAAACTGTTTTTT.

The rearrangement uses TRBV28 and TRBJ2-7; 7 bases fit TRBD2. V trimming: 1 base; J trimming: 5 bases; junction bases outside the gene matches: 8. In germline, CDR1 is MDHEN, CDR2 SYDVKM. The CDR3 loop spans 15 amino acids. The CDR3 here is CASSLLTREVHEQYF. The CDR3 bases are TGTGCCAGCAGTTTATTAACCCGGGAGGTCCACGAGCAGTACTTC.

The chain joins TRBV6-1 to TRBJ1-5, with 7 bases fitting TRBD1. CDR3 length equals 18 residues. Losses at the gene ends were 4 bases for V and 0 bases for J; bases not matched to a gene: 12. Germline V gene lookup returns CDR1 MNHNS and CDR2 SASEGT. The CDR3 DNA is TGTGCCAGCAGTGGGGCCCTGGACAGGCCCGCTAGCAATCAGCCCCAGCATTTT. Its translation: CASSGALDRPASNQPQHF.

The CDR3 DNA sequence: TGTGCCACCGCCGCGGGTGGGGTGCCCTCCTACGAGCAGTACTTC. Residues: CATAAGGVPSYEQYF. V and J are TRBV6-5 and TRBJ2-7; D is possibly TRBD2 (5 bases). Germline lookup yields CDR1 MNHEY and CDR2 SVGAGI. The CDR3 has 15 residues. Trimming cost V 10 bases and J 0 bases, with 19 bases left between them.

The chain links TRBV19 to TRBJ2-2; D is uncertain. Trimming removed 6 bases at V and 1 base at J, with 12 bases between. The germline V gene has CDR1 LNHDA and CDR2 SQIVND (reference sequence). The CDR3 length is 15 residues. The CDR3 reads CASRPQELNTGELFF. The CDR3 DNA is TGTGCCAGTAGACCTCAGGAATTGAACACCGGGGAGCTGTTTTTT.

The gene calls are TRBV5-1 and TRBJ2-1; 10 nucleotides match TRBD2. V was clipped by 0 bases and J by 3 bases; unmatched bases: 3. This CDR3 is built from 16 residues. The germline CDR1 and CDR2 sequences are SGHRS and YFSETQ. CDR3 nucleotides: TGCGCCAGCAGCTTGGCCCCTAGCGGGGGCTACAATGAGCAGTTCTTC. This encodes CASSLAPSGGYNEQFF.

This sequence joins TRBV10-1 and TRBJ2-5, with no clear D. V was shortened by 6 bases and J by 1 base, with 12 bases between the two germline ends. CDR3 size: 14 residues. Germline values: CDR1 WNHNN, CDR2 SYGVQD (reference sequence). For the CDR3, the DNA is TGCGCCAGCAGCCAAAGGGTGGTCCAAGAGACCCAGTACTTC. Translation: CASSQRVVQETQYF.

The chain employs TRBV7-2 and TRBJ1-2; no clear D. Between the trimmed V and J ends, which lost 1 base and 2 bases, there was a span of 8 bases. CDR1 and CDR2 from the germline V gene are SGHTA and FQGNSA. The CDR3 consists of 14 residues. As DNA, the CDR3 is TGTGCCAGCAGCTTAGTTCTGGGCAACTATGGCTACACCTTC. The encoded protein is CASSLVLGNYGYTF. The full variable domain, its missing parts supplied by reference TRBV7-2 and TRBJ1-2, is GAGVSQSPSNKVTEKGKDVELRCDPISGHTALYWYRQSLGQGLEFLIYFQGNSAPDKSGLPSDRFSAERTGGSVSTLTIQRTQQEDSAVYLCASSLVLGNYGYTFGSGTRLTVV.

CDR3 region: CASSYGRGVGETQYF. The CDR3, as DNA: TGTGCCAGCAGTTACGGGCGGGGGGTCGGCGAGACCCAGTACTTC. The chain combines TRBV6-5 with TRBJ2-5, with 8 bases identical to TRBD2. This CDR3 spans 15 amino acids. Germline loops: CDR1 MNHEY, CDR2 SVGAGI. After removal of 2 bases from V and 5 bases from J, the junction contained 7 bases not matched to a gene.

This chain joins TRBV15 and TRBJ1-4, with 8 bases fitting TRBD1. The CDR3 has 14 residues. The germline V gene encodes CDR1 LNHNV and CDR2 YYDKDF (reference sequence). V shed 3 bases and J 4 bases; nucleotides not matched to a gene: 1. The CDR3 here is CATSRDRVNEKLFF. CDR3 coding DNA: TGTGCCACCAGCAGGGACAGGGTTAATGAAAAACTGTTTTTT. Based on the CDR3 plus reference TRBV15 and TRBJ1-4, the full variable domain is DAMVIQNPRYQVTQFGKPVTLSCSQTLNHNVMYWYQQKSSQAPKLLFHYYDKDFNNEADTPDNFQSRRPNTSFCFLDIRSPGLGDTAMYLCATSRDRVNEKLFFGSGTQLSVL.

The gene calls are TRBV5-1 and TRBJ2-3; D is unclear. Germline V gene lookup returns CDR1 SGHRS and CDR2 YFSETQ. The CDR3 covers 15 residues. Deletions cut 1 base from V and 0 bases from J, with 9 bases between. The CDR3: CASSLMLGSTDTQYF. CDR3 DNA sequence: TGCGCCAGCAGCTTGATGCTGGGGAGCACAGATACGCAGTATTTT. The whole variable domain, filled in from reference TRBV5-1 and TRBJ2-3, reads KAGVTQTPRYLIKTRGQQVTLSCSPISGHRSVSWYQQTPGQGLQFLFEYFSETQRNKGNFPGRFSGRQFSNSRSEMNVSTLELGDSALYLCASSLMLGSTDTQYFGPGTRLTVL.